This T cell receptor beta chain is from a study of T cell responses to AZD1222 COVID-19 vaccine. Germline lookup yields CDR1 MDHEN and CDR2 SYDVKM. Trimming cost V 6 bases and J 1 base, with 12 bases left between them. This CDR3 spans 14 amino acids. The protocol was immunoSEQ multiplex PCR, while the TCRdb copy is restricted to in-frame clones and leaves out a portion. In the table there are about 120,000 clones, approximately 91% of which are singletons. Source: peripheral blood, taken on day 0 of AZD1222 vaccination. The receptor was derived from an adult in good health. The chain employs TRBV28 and TRBJ1-2; D unresolved. The CDR3 loop is CASSGGQDNYGYTF. The DNA for the CDR3 is TGTGCCAGCAGCGGTGGCCAAGATAACTATGGCTACACCTTC.